What follows is one T cell receptor beta chain and its context. The assay was immunoSEQ multiplex PCR, and TCRdb's table has in-frame clones only and misses some. The top ten hold 6.2% of the sample, which has about 42,000 clones, roughly nine tenths seen once. V was pared by 8 bases and J by 0 bases, with 19 bases between. This CDR3 region has 17 residues. Germline V gives CDR1 SGHAT, CDR2 FQNNGV. The data derive from a study of blood T cell repertoires in COVID-19. Whole-study context: Sample material is recorded as cDNA or gDNA derived from T cells, B-cell-depleted T cells, or PBMCs.

The sequence derives from a human donor in a cohort sampled during active COVID-19. What was sequenced was peripheral blood. J is TRBJ1-4 and V is TRBV11-2, with D maybe TRBD1 (6 bases). The CDR3 DNA follows: TGTGCCAGCGGCCCGGGCAGGGGATATGCAACTAATGAAAAACTGTTTTTT. Its protein is CASGPGRGYATNEKLFF.